This is a list of T cell receptor beta chains from one sample in a study of beta chain features in type 1 diabetes. Produced via immunoSEQ multiplex PCR; TCRdb's table is partial and in-frame only. The sample consists of nearly 250,000 clones, about 70% of them appearing once. Material for sequencing was naive CD4+ T cells from blood. These receptors were collected from a man aged 25 to 40 in good health. CDR3s include the opening cysteine and the closing phenylalanine or tryptophan. The D gene is left open where the match is weak. For some rows the clone size is stated as once, few or many, or as a class when expanded; others skip it.

v_gene,abundance,j_gene,d_gene,CDR3nt,CDR3aa
TRBV13,-,TRBJ2-6,-,TGTGCCAGCAGCTTAGGGCTGGCTATCTCTGGGGCCAACGTCCTGACTTTC,CASSLGLAISGANVLTF
TRBV5-1,-,TRBJ1-1,-,TGCGCCAGCAGCTTAGGGTCCACTGAAGCTTTCTTT,CASSLGSTEAFF
TRBV29-1,-,TRBJ1-2,-,TGCAGCGTTGGGGTCGGCCCAAACTATGGCTACACCTTC,CSVGVGPNYGYTF
TRBV2,-,TRBJ2-7,TRBD1,TGTGCCAGCACCTCCCCAGGGACAGGGTTGTACGAGCAGTACTTC,CASTSPGTGLYEQYF
TRBV29-1,-,TRBJ1-2,-,TGCAGCGTTGAGGAAGGCTACACCTTC,CSVEEGYTF
TRBV11-2,-,TRBJ2-1,-,TGTGCCAGCAGCTTAACGCGCGTCAATGAGCAGTTCTTC,CASSLTRVNEQFF
TRBV15,-,TRBJ2-7,TRBD2,TGTGCCACCAGCAGAGCTAGCGGGAACTCTCACGAGCAGTACTTC,CATSRASGNSHEQYF
TRBV9,-,TRBJ2-3,TRBD2,TGTGCCAGCAGCTTCAAAGCGGGGGCCACAGATACGCAGTATTTT,CASSFKAGATDTQYF
TRBV5-1,few,TRBJ2-2,TRBD2,TGCGCCAGCAGCAAACGTCTAGCGGGAGGCACCGGGGAGCTGTTTTTT,CASSKRLAGGTGELFF
TRBV5-1,-,TRBJ2-7,TRBD1,TGCGCCAGCAGCTTGGGGGACAGAGCCTACGAGCAGTACTTC,CASSLGDRAYEQYF
TRBV4-3,few,TRBJ2-7,-,TGCGCCAGCAGCCAAGATCGCGGCCACGAGCAGTACTTC,CASSQDRGHEQYF
TRBV9,-,TRBJ2-5,-,TGTGCCAGCAGCGTAGATTTGGAGACCCAGTACTTC,CASSVDLETQYF
TRBV7-7,-,TRBJ2-3,TRBD2,TGTGCCAGCAGCTTGGGACTAGCGGGGGCTAATACGCAGTATTTT,CASSLGLAGANTQYF
TRBV2,-,TRBJ1-5,-,TGTGCCAGCGGGGGAGATCAGCCCCAGCATTTT,CASGGDQPQHF
TRBV30,-,TRBJ2-1,-,TGTGCCTGGAGTGCAGGACTAGGGGGATACAATGAGCAGTTCTTC,CAWSAGLGGYNEQFF
TRBV9,-,TRBJ2-7,TRBD2,TGTGCCAGCAGCTCAGGACTAGGCAGCTACGAGCAGTACTTC,CASSSGLGSYEQYF
TRBV7-9,-,TRBJ1-5,-,TGTGCCAGCAGCTTAGGTCGGTATAGCAATCAGCCCCAGCATTTT,CASSLGRYSNQPQHF
TRBV9,-,TRBJ1-1,-,TGTGCCAGCAGCGTAGATTCTGAAGCTTTCTTT,CASSVDSEAFF
TRBV7-2,-,TRBJ2-5,-,TGTGCCAGCAGCCTCCGCCAAGAGACCCAGTACTTC,CASSLRQETQYF
TRBV7-2,-,TRBJ2-5,-,TGTGCCAGCAGTGCTGGATTTCAAGAGACCCAGTACTTC,CASSAGFQETQYF
TRBV29-1,-,TRBJ2-2,TRBD1,TGCAGCGTCGCAGGGGGAAGTGGGGAGCTGTTTTTT,CSVAGGSGELFF
TRBV7-9,-,TRBJ1-2,-,TGTGCCAGCAGCTTAGCGGTGGGATGGAGGAGCTACACCTTC,CASSLAVGWRSYTF
TRBV11-3,few,TRBJ1-1,-,TGTGCCAGCAGCTTAATAAGGGACACTGAAGCTTTCTTT,CASSLIRDTEAFF
TRBV7-8,few,TRBJ2-2,TRBD2,TGTGCCAGCAGCCTCATGACTAGCGGGAACACCGGGGAGCTGTTTTTT,CASSLMTSGNTGELFF
TRBV6-5,-,TRBJ2-1,-,TGTGCCAGCACTGTTAACAATGAGCAGTTCTTC,CASTVNNEQFF
TRBV6-6,-,TRBJ2-3,-,TGTGCCAGCAGAAACCCGGGCACAGATACGCAGTATTTT,CASRNPGTDTQYF
TRBV14,-,TRBJ2-4,-,TGTGCCAGCAGCCACGCAAACATTCAGTACTTC,CASSHANIQYF
TRBV29-1,-,TRBJ2-7,-,TGCAGCGTTGAAGGGCCGGCGGGCAAATCCTACGAGCAGTACTTC,CSVEGPAGKSYEQYF
TRBV4-2,-,TRBJ2-4,-,TGTGCCAGCAGCCAAGAAACGGGGCCGGGGAACATTCAGTACTTC,CASSQETGPGNIQYF
TRBV4-1,-,TRBJ1-3,-,TGCGCCAGCAGCCATCTCGACCTGACTGGAAACACCATATATTTT,CASSHLDLTGNTIYF
TRBV5-5,-,TRBJ2-6,-,TGTGCCAGCAGCCAAGGACCTATAAGCTCTGGGGCCAACGTCCTGACTTTC,CASSQGPISSGANVLTF
TRBV30,-,TRBJ2-3,TRBD2,TGTGCCTGGAACCCCGGGACTAGCGGGTCAGATACGCAGTATTTT,CAWNPGTSGSDTQYF
TRBV25-1,once,TRBJ2-6,-,TGTGCCAGCAGTGCGACTGGATCTGGGGCCAACGTCCTGACTTTC,CASSATGSGANVLTF
TRBV9,-,TRBJ2-5,-,TGTGCCAGCAGCGTAGAACCGCACCAAGAGACCCAGTACTTC,CASSVEPHQETQYF
TRBV9,once,TRBJ2-5,-,TGTGCCAGCAGCAGAGCCGGAGGGGCAGAGACCCAGTACTTC,CASSRAGGAETQYF
TRBV21-1,-,TRBJ1-1,-,TGTGCCAGCTCCCCCCCGGGGGAAGCTTTCTTT,CASSPPGEAFF
TRBV4-2,once,TRBJ2-2,TRBD1,TGTGCCAGCGGACGGACAGGGAACACCGGGGAGCTGTTTTTT,CASGRTGNTGELFF
TRBV6-5,-,TRBJ1-1,-,TGTGCCAGCAGGAACCCCGTGGGCACTGAAGCTTTCTTT,CASRNPVGTEAFF
TRBV7-2,once,TRBJ2-1,TRBD1,TGTGCCAGCAGCCTACAGGGGGCTCAGGTATACAATGAGCAGTTCTTC,CASSLQGAQVYNEQFF